Described below is a single TCR beta chain sequence and its context. This entry is derived from a study of control samples from healthy donors and cancer patients. The assay was immunoSEQ multiplex PCR, and TCRdb's table has in-frame clones only and misses some. This sample has about 190,000 clones, with approximately 92% found just once. Per germline, CDR1 MNHEY and CDR2 SVGAGI. The CDR3 extends over 14 amino acids. Germline trimming cut 5 bases from V and 1 base from J; bases unmatched to any gene: 2. The receptor's source is a man aged 18 to 29 in good health. The V call is TRBV6-5, the J call TRBJ1-1; 9 bases align to TRBD1. The sample was blood. This CDR3 reads CASSRDRENTEAFF. The CDR3 DNA is TGTGCCAGCAGTCGGGACAGGGAGAACACTGAAGCTTTCTTT.